Listed here is a single T cell receptor beta chain. Its antigen is currently unknown. This sample was included in a study of shared clonotypes between healthy human individuals. General study points: It was the non-shared clonotypes that had lower generation probabilities than clonotypes shared by all four donors. Around 5% of naive CD4 clonotypes were shared across several donors.

Terminally differentiated effector memory CD45RA+ cells were excluded from the naive CD8 cells, which were CD45RO-negative and positively selected for CCR7. Libraries were prepared by immunoSEQ multiplex PCR; TCRdb keeps only in-frame clonotypes and omits some of them. The table records roughly 810,000 clones, 96% of them present only once. V trimming: 4 bases; J trimming: 6 bases; junction bases outside the gene matches: 8. CDR1 and CDR2 (germline): LNHDA, SQIVND (reference sequence). The CDR3 runs to 15 residues. The receptor was derived from a man younger than 40 in good health. Sequenced sample: naive CD8+ T cells sorted from blood. The chain is built from TRBV19 and TRBJ2-3; 9 nucleotides align to TRBD2. The CDR3 nucleotides are TGTGCCAGTAGTAGACTAGCGGATAGTTCCGATACGCAGTATTTT. Amino acid sequence: CASSRLADSSDTQYF.